The T cell receptor (beta chain) under discussion was sequenced for a study of T cell responses to AZD1222 COVID-19 vaccine. For this clone: Its specificity is unknown.

Study observations and caveats: The sample set comprised mostly white British donors with more females, and clonal diversity was possibly underestimated. Breadth and depth of Spike-specific TCRs rose after two AZD1222 doses. Sampled repertoires all dated from after the peak T cell response.

The protocol was immunoSEQ multiplex PCR, while the TCRdb copy is restricted to in-frame clones and leaves out a portion. Of some 150,000 clones listed, 82% are singletons. With 5 bases removed from V and 0 bases from J, the gap between germline ends came to 11 bases. This CDR3 comprises 15 residues. The germline gives CDR1 SGHVS, CDR2 FQNEAQ. This clonotype was sampled from an adult in good health. Sequences were derived from peripheral blood, sampled on day 0 of MenACWY control vaccination. J is TRBJ1-3 and V is TRBV7-8, with a tentative D call TRBD1 (5 bases). This CDR3 is CASSPGAPSGNTIYF. CDR3 nucleotides: TGTGCCAGCAGCCCCGGGGCCCCCTCTGGAAACACCATATATTTT.